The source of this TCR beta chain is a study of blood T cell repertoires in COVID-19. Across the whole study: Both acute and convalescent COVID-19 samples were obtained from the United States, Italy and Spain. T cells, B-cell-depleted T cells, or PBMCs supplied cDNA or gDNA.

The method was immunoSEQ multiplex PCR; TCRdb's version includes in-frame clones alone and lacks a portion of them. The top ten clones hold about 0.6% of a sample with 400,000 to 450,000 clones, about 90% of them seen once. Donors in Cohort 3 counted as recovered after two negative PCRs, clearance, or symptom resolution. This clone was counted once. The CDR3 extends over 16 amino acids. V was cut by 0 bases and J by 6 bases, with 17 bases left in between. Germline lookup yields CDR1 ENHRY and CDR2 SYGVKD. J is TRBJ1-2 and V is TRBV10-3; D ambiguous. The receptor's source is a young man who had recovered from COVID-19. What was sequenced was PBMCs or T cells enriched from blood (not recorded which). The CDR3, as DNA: TGTGCCATCAGTGAGTCAGGGAGGCCCGAGCAGAATGGCTACACCTTC. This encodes CAISESGRPEQNGYTF.